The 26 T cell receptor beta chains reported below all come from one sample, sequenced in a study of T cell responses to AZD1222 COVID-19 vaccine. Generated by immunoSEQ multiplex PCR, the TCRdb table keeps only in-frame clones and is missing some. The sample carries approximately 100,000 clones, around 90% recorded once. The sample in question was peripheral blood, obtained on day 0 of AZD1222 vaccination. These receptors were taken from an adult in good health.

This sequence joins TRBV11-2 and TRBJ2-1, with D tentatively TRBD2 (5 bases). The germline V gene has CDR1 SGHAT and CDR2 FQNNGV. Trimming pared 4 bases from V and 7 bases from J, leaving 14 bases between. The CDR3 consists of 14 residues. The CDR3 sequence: CASSSLQRLNEQFF. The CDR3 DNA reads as TGTGCCAGCAGCTCCCTTCAGCGGTTAAATGAGCAGTTCTTC.

The CDR3 coding sequence is TGTGCCAGCAGCCCGGGGACAACTGCGGTTGGCTACACCTTC. Its translation: CASSPGTTAVGYTF. V usage is TRBV27 and J usage is TRBJ1-2, with D maybe TRBD1 (6 bases). The length of the CDR3 is 14 residues. V was clipped by 6 bases and J by 7 bases, with 18 bases between them. Germline-derived CDR1 and CDR2 are MNHEY and SMNVEV (reference sequence).

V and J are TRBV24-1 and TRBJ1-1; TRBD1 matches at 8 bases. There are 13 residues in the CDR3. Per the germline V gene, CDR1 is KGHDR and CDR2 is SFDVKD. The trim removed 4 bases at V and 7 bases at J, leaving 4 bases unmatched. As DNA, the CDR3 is TGTGCCACCAGTGAGAGGACAGGGTTTGAAGCTTTCTTT. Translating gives CATSERTGFEAFF.

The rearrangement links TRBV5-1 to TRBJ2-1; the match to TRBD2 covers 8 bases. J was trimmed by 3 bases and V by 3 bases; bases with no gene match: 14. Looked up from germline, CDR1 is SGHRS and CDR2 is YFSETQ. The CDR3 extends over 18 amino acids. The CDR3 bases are TGCGCCAGCAGCTATGTAGGAGGGCTGACTAGCGACTACAATGAGCAGTTCTTC. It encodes CASSYVGGLTSDYNEQFF.

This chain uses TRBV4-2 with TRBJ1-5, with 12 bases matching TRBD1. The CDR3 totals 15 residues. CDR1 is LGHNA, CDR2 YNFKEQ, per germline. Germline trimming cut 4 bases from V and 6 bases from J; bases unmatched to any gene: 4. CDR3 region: CASSRGTGGIQPQHF. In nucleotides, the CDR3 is TGTGCCAGCAGCCGGGGGACAGGGGGCATTCAGCCCCAGCATTTT.

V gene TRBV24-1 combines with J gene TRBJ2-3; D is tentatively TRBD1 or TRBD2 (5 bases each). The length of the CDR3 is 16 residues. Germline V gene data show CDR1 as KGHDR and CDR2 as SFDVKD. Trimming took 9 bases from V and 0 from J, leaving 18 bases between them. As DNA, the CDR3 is TGTGCCACCGGGACCCCTCGGACCGGAAGCACAGATACGCAGTATTTT. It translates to CATGTPRTGSTDTQYF.

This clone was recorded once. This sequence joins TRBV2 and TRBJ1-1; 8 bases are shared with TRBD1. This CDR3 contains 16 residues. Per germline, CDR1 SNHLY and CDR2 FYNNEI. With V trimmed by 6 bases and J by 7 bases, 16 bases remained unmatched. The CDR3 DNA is TGTGCCAGCAGGACACTTAGGACAGGGTGGCGAGATGAAGCTTTCTTT. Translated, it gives CASRTLRTGWRDEAFF. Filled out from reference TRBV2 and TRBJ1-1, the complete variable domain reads EPEVTQTPSHQVTQMGQEVILRCVPISNHLYFYWYRQILGQKVEFLVSFYNNEISEKSEIFDDQFSVERPDGSNFTLKIRSTKLEDSAMYFCASRTLRTGWRDEAFFGQGTRLTVV.

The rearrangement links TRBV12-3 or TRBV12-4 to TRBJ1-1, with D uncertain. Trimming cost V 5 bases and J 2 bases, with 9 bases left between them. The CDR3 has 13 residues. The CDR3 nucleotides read TGTGCCAGCAGTACGACCGTAAACACTGAAGCTTTCTTT. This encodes CASSTTVNTEAFF.

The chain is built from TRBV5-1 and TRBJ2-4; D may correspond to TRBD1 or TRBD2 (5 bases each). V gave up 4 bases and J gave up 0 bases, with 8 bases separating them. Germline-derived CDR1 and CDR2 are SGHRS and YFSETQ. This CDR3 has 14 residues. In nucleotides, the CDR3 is TGCGCCAGCAGCCTGGGGGTAGCCAAAAACATTCAGTACTTC. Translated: CASSLGVAKNIQYF.

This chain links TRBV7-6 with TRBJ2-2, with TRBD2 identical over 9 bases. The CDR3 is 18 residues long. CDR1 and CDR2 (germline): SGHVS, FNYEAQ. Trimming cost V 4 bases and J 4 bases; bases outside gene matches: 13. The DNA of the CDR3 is TGTGCCAGCAGCTCCAGTAGCGGGAGTAGAGGGGGCACCGGGGAGCTGTTTTTT. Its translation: CASSSSSGSRGGTGELFF.

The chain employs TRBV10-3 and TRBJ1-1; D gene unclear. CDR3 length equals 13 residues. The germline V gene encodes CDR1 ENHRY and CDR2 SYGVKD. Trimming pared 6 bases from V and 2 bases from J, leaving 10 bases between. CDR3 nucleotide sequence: TGTGCCATCAGGATGGGCGGTAACACTGAAGCTTTCTTT. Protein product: CAIRMGGNTEAFF.

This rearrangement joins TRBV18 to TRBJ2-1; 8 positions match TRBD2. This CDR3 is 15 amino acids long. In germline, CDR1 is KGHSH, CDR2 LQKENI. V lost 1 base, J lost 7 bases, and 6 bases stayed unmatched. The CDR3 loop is CASSPRAGELNEQFF. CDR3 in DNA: TGTGCCAGCTCACCACGAGCGGGGGAACTAAATGAGCAGTTCTTC.

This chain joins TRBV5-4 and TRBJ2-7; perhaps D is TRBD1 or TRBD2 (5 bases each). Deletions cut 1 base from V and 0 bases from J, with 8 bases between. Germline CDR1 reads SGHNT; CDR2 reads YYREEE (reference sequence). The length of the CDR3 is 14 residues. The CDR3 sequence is CASSLQGVSYEQYF. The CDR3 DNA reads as TGTGCCAGCAGCTTGCAGGGAGTCTCCTACGAGCAGTACTTC.

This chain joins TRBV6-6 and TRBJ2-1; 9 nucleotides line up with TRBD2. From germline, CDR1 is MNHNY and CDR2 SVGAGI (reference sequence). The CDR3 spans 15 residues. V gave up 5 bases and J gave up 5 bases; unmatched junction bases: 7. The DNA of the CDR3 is TGTGCCAGCAGTCCCGGGACTAGCCGAGACAATGAGCAGTTCTTC. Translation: CASSPGTSRDNEQFF.

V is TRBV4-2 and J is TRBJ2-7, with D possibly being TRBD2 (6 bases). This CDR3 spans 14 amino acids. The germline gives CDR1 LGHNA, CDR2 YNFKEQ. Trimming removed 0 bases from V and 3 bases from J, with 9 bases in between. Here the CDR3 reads CASSQDWRGYEQYF. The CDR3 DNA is TGTGCCAGCAGCCAAGATTGGAGGGGCTACGAGCAGTACTTC.

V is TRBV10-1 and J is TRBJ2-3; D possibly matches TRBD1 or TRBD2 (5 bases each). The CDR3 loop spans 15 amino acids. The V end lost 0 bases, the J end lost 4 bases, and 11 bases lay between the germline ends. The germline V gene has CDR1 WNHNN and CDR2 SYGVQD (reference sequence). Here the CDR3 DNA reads TGCGCCAGCAGTGAGTCACCGGGGCGGGCAGATACGCAGTATTTT. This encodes CASSESPGRADTQYF.

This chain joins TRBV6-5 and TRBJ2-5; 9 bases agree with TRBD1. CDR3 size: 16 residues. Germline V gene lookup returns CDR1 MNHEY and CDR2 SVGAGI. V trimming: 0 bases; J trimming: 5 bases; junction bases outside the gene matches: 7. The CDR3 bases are TGTGCCAGCAGTTACTCGCAGACACAGGGGGCGGAGACCCAGTACTTC. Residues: CASSYSQTQGAETQYF.

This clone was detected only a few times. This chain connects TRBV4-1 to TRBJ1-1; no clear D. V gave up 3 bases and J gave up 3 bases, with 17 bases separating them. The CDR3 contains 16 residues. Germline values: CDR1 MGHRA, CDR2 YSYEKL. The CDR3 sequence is CASSQSPGYMDTEAFF. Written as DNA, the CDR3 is TGCGCCAGCAGCCAGAGTCCGGGATATATGGACACTGAAGCTTTCTTT.

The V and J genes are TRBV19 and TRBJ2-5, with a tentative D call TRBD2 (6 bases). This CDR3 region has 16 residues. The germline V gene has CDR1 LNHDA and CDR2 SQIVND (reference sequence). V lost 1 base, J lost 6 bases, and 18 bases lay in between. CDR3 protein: CASSIVLGGEAKTQYF. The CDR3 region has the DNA TGTGCCAGTAGTATAGTTCTGGGGGGAGAGGCGAAGACCCAGTACTTC.

The CDR3 spells CASSMRTGDQPQHF. The CDR3 bases are TGTGCCAGTAGTATGCGTACAGGGGATCAGCCCCAGCATTTT. This rearrangement joins TRBV19 to TRBJ1-5, with 7 bases matching TRBD1. Germline lookup yields CDR1 LNHDA and CDR2 SQIVND (reference sequence). J was trimmed by 5 bases and V by 3 bases; bases with no gene match: 4. CDR3 size: 14 residues.

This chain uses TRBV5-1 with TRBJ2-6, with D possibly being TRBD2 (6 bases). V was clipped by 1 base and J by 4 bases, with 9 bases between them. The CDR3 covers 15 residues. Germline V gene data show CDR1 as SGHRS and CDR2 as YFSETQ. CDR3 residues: CASSLTGVGANVLTF. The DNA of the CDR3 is TGCGCCAGCAGCTTGACGGGGGTCGGGGCCAACGTCCTGACTTTC.

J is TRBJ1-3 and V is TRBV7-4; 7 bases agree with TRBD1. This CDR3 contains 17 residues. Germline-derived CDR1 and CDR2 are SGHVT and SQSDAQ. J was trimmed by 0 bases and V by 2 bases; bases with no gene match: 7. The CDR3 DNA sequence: TGTGCCAGCAGCTTAAGGACAGGAACTTTCTCTGGAAACACCATATATTTT. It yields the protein CASSLRTGTFSGNTIYF.

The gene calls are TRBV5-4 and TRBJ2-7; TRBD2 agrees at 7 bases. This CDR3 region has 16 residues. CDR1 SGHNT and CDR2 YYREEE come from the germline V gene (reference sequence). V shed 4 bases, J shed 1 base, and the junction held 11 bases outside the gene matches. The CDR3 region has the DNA TGTGCCAGCAGCCTCCGGATGGGGGGGGATTCCTACGAGCAGTACTTC. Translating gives CASSLRMGGDSYEQYF.

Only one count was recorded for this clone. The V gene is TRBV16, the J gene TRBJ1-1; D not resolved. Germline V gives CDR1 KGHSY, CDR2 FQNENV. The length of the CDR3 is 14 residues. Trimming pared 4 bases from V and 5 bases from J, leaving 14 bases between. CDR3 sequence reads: CASSPRGAGTEAFF. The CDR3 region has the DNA TGTGCCAGCAGCCCTCGGGGAGCGGGGACTGAAGCTTTCTTT.

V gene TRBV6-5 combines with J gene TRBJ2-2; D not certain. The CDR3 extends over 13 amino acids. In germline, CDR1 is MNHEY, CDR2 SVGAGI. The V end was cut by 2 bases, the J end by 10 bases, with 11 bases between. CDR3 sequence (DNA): TGTGCCAGCAGTTACGAGTTAAGGGAGGAGCTGTTTTTT. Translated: CASSYELREELFF.

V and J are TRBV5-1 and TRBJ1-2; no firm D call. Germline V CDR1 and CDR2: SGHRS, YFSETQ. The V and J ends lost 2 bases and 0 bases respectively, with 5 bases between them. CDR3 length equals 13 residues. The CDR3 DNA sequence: TGCGCCAGCAGCTTTGATCCTAACTATGGCTACACCTTC. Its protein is CASSFDPNYGYTF.